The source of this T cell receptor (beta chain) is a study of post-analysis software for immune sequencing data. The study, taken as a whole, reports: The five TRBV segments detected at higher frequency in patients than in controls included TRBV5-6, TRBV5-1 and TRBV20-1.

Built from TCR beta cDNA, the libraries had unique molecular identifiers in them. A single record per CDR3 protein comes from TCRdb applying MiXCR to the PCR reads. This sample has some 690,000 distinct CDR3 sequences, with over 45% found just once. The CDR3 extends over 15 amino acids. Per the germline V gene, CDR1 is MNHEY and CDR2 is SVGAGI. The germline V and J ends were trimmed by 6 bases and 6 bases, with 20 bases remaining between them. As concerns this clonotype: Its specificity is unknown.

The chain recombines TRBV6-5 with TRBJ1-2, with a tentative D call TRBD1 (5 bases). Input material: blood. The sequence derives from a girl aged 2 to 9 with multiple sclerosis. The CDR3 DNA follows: TGTGCCAGCAGCTTACTACCGCCGGGGGGAGATGGCTACACCTTC. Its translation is CASSLLPPGGDGYTF.